The rows below give T cell receptor beta chains drawn from one sample of a study of cytomegalovirus exposure and HLA in healthy donors. Produced via immunoSEQ multiplex PCR; TCRdb's table is partial and in-frame only. The data contain roughly 200,000 clones, roughly 77% of them singletons. The sequenced sample was PBMCs. The source is a man aged 40-49 years in good health and CMV-seropositive. Both conserved end residues are part of each CDR3. Fields, in order: clone size, J gene, D gene, V gene, CDR3 protein, CDR3 DNA. The D gene is left open where the match is weak. Size tells how often a clone was seen (once, few, many) or the class of an expanded clone, and some rows leave it out.

.	TRBJ2-7	.	TRBV28	CASSLKGYEQYF	TGTGCCAGCAGTTTGAAGGGGTACGAGCAGTACTTC
.	TRBJ2-3	TRBD2	TRBV15	CATSRDLAGSSTDTQYF	TGTGCCACCAGCAGAGACCTAGCGGGGTCTAGCACAGATACGCAGTATTTT
.	TRBJ1-5	.	TRBV6-1	CASSDEGLNQPQHF	TGTGCCAGCAGTGACGAGGGCCTCAATCAGCCCCAGCATTTT
.	TRBJ1-2	.	TRBV7-2	CASSPGGGAGGYTF	TGTGCCAGCAGCCCGGGAGGCGGGGCGGGAGGCTACACCTTC
.	TRBJ2-2	TRBD2	TRBV11-2	CASSEREGETGELFF	TGTGCCAGCAGCGAGCGGGAGGGCGAGACCGGGGAGCTGTTTTTT
few	TRBJ1-4	TRBD1	TRBV27	CASSPQGVGEKLFF	TGTGCCAGCAGTCCACAGGGGGTGGGTGAAAAACTGTTTTTT
.	TRBJ2-1	TRBD2	TRBV18	CASLPLGTSGGRDEQFF	TGTGCCAGCTTACCTTTGGGGACTAGCGGGGGTCGGGATGAGCAGTTCTTC
.	TRBJ1-1	.	TRBV9	CASSAGGKDTEAFF	TGTGCCAGCAGCGCTGGGGGGAAGGACACTGAAGCTTTCTTT
.	TRBJ2-1	TRBD2	TRBV18	CASSPERGLAGNEQFF	TGTGCCAGCTCACCAGAGCGTGGACTAGCGGGGAATGAGCAGTTCTTC
.	TRBJ1-2	TRBD1	TRBV5-1	CASSLMGQGDGYTF	TGCGCCAGCAGCTTGATGGGACAGGGAGATGGCTACACCTTC
.	TRBJ2-3	TRBD1	TRBV7-9	CASNRGTGGMLTDTQYF	TGTGCCAGCAACCGAGGGACAGGGGGCATGTTGACAGATACGCAGTATTTT
.	TRBJ2-5	.	TRBV5-1	CASRLGGREETQYF	TGCGCCAGCCGCCTCGGGGGGCGGGAAGAGACCCAGTACTTC
.	TRBJ1-1	TRBD1	TRBV10-3	CAISDYRGEAFF	TGTGCCATCAGTGATTACAGGGGAGAAGCTTTCTTT
.	TRBJ1-6	.	TRBV7-9	CASSFEQDNSPLHF	TGTGCCAGCAGCTTCGAACAGGATAATTCACCCCTCCACTTT
.	TRBJ1-3	TRBD1	TRBV7-8	CASSPPTGWTGGNTIYF	TGTGCCAGCAGCCCTCCGACAGGGTGGACGGGAGGAAACACCATATATTTT
.	TRBJ2-7	TRBD2	TRBV7-6	CASSLVAGGSYEQYF	TGTGCCAGCAGCTTAGTAGCGGGGGGAAGCTACGAGCAGTACTTC
.	TRBJ2-7	TRBD1	TRBV4-1	CAGSQGSGGFEQYF	TGCGCCGGCAGCCAAGGGTCAGGGGGCTTCGAGCAGTACTTC
few	TRBJ2-2	.	TRBV5-1	CASGGADTGELFF	TGCGCCAGCGGGGGCGCGGACACCGGGGAGCTGTTTTTT
.	TRBJ2-3	.	TRBV10-3	CATLGGTGTDTQYF	TGTGCCACCCTAGGGGGGACAGGCACAGATACGCAGTATTTT
once	TRBJ2-7	TRBD1	TRBV27	CASSLTDRSYEQYF	TGTGCCAGCAGTTTAACGGACAGGTCTTACGAGCAGTACTTC
.	TRBJ2-4	.	TRBV6-5	CASSYRGQNIQYF	TGTGCCAGCAGTTACAGGGGTCAAAACATTCAGTACTTC
.	TRBJ2-7	TRBD1	TRBV5-5	CASSYVGGAGYEQYF	TGTGCCAGCAGCTACGTAGGGGGCGCGGGCTACGAGCAGTACTTC
.	TRBJ2-1	.	TRBV5-1	CASSPGQNNEQFF	TGCGCCAGCAGCCCGGGACAAAACAATGAGCAGTTCTTC
.	TRBJ1-2	TRBD1	TRBV5-4	CASSLPGQGYGYTF	TGTGCCAGCAGCTTACCGGGACAGGGCTATGGCTACACCTTC
.	TRBJ1-2	.	TRBV5-5	CASSFRDGGHTNYGYTF	TGTGCCAGCAGCTTTCGCGATGGGGGACACACTAACTATGGCTACACCTTC
.	TRBJ2-7	TRBD2	TRBV5-4	CASSLRTSGTYEQYF	TGTGCCAGCAGCTTGAGGACTAGCGGGACCTACGAGCAGTACTTC
.	TRBJ2-7	.	TRBV7-8	CASSLARRGYEQYF	TGTGCCAGCAGCTTAGCAAGACGGGGCTACGAGCAGTACTTC
few	TRBJ2-7	TRBD2	TRBV14	CASSPPAGRPPYEQYF	TGTGCCAGCAGCCCCCCTGCCGGGAGGCCCCCCTACGAGCAGTACTTC
.	TRBJ2-7	TRBD1	TRBV6-5	CASSYKAGGYYEQYF	TGTGCCAGCAGTTACAAGGCAGGGGGTTACTACGAGCAGTACTTC
.	TRBJ2-1	TRBD2	TRBV11-2	CASSRLAGEEYEQFF	TGTGCCAGCAGCCGTCTAGCGGGGGAAGAGTATGAGCAGTTCTTC
.	TRBJ2-1	.	TRBV5-4	CASSNVVRQDNEQFF	TGTGCCAGCAGCAACGTGGTGCGACAGGACAATGAGCAGTTCTTC
few	TRBJ1-2	.	TRBV6-5	CASRGETGRYGYTF	TGTGCCAGCAGAGGGGAAACAGGGCGCTATGGCTACACCTTC
.	TRBJ2-1	TRBD1	TRBV27	CASSSWTGVVNNEQFF	TGTGCCAGCAGTTCATGGACAGGGGTTGTCAACAATGAGCAGTTCTTC
.	TRBJ2-3	.	TRBV2	CASSDPRSTDTQYF	TGTGCCAGCAGTGACCCTAGAAGCACAGATACGCAGTATTTT
.	TRBJ1-1	.	TRBV5-1	CASSLRDKNTEAFF	TGCGCCAGCAGCTTGAGGGACAAGAACACTGAAGCTTTCTTT
few	TRBJ2-2	.	TRBV6-1	CASSDARENTGELFF	TGTGCCAGCAGTGATGCCAGGGAAAACACCGGGGAGCTGTTTTTT
once	TRBJ2-5	TRBD2	TRBV29-1	CSVGGTSGGETQYF	TGCAGCGTTGGGGGGACTAGCGGGGGTGAGACCCAGTACTTC
.	TRBJ2-5	.	TRBV6-6	CASSYGGGQRGETQYF	TGTGCCAGCAGTTACGGGGGGGGACAAAGGGGGGAGACCCAGTACTTC
.	TRBJ2-2	TRBD1	TRBV11-3	CASSRGQGNTGELFF	TGTGCCAGCAGCAGGGGGCAGGGGAACACCGGGGAGCTGTTTTTT
.	TRBJ1-1	TRBD1	TRBV7-8	CASSVRQGSLTEAFF	TGTGCCAGCAGCGTAAGACAGGGTTCATTGACTGAAGCTTTCTTT
.	TRBJ1-4	TRBD1	TRBV7-9	CASSSGTGGRRGEKLFF	TGTGCCAGCAGCTCCGGGACAGGGGGCAGGCGAGGTGAAAAACTGTTTTTT
once	TRBJ2-1	TRBD2	TRBV29-1	CSVVGLADFFEQFF	TGCAGCGTCGTGGGACTAGCGGACTTTTTTGAGCAGTTCTTC
.	TRBJ2-3	TRBD2	TRBV4-2	CASSPRAGDVTDTQYF	TGTGCCAGCAGCCCGCGCGCGGGGGACGTAACAGATACGCAGTATTTT
.	TRBJ2-7	TRBD1	TRBV29-1	CSASRDRSEQYF	TGCAGCGCGTCCCGGGACAGGAGCGAGCAGTACTTC
once	TRBJ2-5	.	TRBV27	CASSFGPETQYF	TGTGCCAGCAGTTTCGGTCCGGAGACCCAGTACTTC
.	TRBJ1-1	TRBD1	TRBV5-1	CASSLVGQGNTEAFF	TGCGCCAGCAGCTTGGTGGGACAGGGGAACACTGAAGCTTTCTTT
.	TRBJ2-3	TRBD2	TRBV11-2	CASSLGGTNTDTQYF	TGTGCCAGCAGCTTAGGTGGGACTAATACGGATACGCAGTATTTT
.	TRBJ2-7	TRBD2	TRBV7-2	CASSSLGLVKGEQYF	TGTGCCAGCAGCTCCCTAGGACTAGTAAAAGGGGAGCAGTACTTC
.	TRBJ2-3	TRBD2	TRBV10-1	CASSDKGLAGADTQYF	TGCGCCAGCAGTGACAAGGGACTAGCGGGCGCAGATACGCAGTATTTT
.	TRBJ1-5	.	TRBV6-6	CASSYGQTYSNQPQHF	TGTGCCAGCAGTTACGGACAGACCTATAGCAATCAGCCCCAGCATTTT
.	TRBJ1-6	TRBD1	TRBV5-1	CASSPTTGTGNNSPLHF	TGCGCCAGCAGCCCTACCACTGGGACAGGGAATAATTCACCCCTCCACTTT
.	TRBJ1-1	.	TRBV7-9	CASSLAWAGGHNTEAFF	TGTGCCAGCAGCTTAGCGTGGGCTGGAGGGCATAACACTGAAGCTTTCTTT
.	TRBJ2-3	TRBD1	TRBV2	CASSVGQGTDTQYF	TGTGCCAGCAGTGTGGGACAGGGGACGGATACGCAGTATTTT
.	TRBJ1-1	.	TRBV9	CASSVDGENTEAFF	TGTGCCAGCAGCGTAGATGGAGAGAACACTGAAGCTTTCTTT
.	TRBJ1-4	TRBD1	TRBV4-3	CASSQDRGTANEKLFF	TGCGCCAGCAGCCAAGATCGGGGGACAGCAAATGAAAAACTGTTTTTT
.	TRBJ2-5	TRBD2	TRBV7-2	CASSLGTSGKGGETQYF	TGTGCCAGCAGCTTAGGGACTAGCGGGAAGGGAGGGGAGACCCAGTACTTC
once	TRBJ1-5	.	TRBV6-1	CASSGRVLEPQRF	TGTGCCAGCAGTGGTCGGGTTTTGGAGCCCCAGCGTTTT
.	TRBJ1-1	.	TRBV7-9	CASSLEEGTEAFF	TGTGCCAGCAGCTTAGAAGAGGGCACTGAAGCTTTCTTT